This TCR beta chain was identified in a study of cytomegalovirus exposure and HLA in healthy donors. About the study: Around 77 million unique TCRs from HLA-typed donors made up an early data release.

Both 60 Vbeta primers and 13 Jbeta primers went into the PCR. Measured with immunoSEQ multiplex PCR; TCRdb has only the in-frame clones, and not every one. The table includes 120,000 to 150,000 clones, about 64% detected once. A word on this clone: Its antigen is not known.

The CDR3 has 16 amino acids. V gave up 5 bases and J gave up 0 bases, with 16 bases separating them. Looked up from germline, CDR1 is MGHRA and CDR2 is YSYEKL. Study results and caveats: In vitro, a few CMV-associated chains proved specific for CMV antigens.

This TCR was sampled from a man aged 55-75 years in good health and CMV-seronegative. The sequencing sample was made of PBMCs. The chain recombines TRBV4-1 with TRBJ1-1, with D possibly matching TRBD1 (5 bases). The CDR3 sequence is CASSYSGTGVNTEAFF. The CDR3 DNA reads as TGCGCCAGCAGCTATTCCGGGACGGGGGTGAACACTGAAGCTTTCTTT.